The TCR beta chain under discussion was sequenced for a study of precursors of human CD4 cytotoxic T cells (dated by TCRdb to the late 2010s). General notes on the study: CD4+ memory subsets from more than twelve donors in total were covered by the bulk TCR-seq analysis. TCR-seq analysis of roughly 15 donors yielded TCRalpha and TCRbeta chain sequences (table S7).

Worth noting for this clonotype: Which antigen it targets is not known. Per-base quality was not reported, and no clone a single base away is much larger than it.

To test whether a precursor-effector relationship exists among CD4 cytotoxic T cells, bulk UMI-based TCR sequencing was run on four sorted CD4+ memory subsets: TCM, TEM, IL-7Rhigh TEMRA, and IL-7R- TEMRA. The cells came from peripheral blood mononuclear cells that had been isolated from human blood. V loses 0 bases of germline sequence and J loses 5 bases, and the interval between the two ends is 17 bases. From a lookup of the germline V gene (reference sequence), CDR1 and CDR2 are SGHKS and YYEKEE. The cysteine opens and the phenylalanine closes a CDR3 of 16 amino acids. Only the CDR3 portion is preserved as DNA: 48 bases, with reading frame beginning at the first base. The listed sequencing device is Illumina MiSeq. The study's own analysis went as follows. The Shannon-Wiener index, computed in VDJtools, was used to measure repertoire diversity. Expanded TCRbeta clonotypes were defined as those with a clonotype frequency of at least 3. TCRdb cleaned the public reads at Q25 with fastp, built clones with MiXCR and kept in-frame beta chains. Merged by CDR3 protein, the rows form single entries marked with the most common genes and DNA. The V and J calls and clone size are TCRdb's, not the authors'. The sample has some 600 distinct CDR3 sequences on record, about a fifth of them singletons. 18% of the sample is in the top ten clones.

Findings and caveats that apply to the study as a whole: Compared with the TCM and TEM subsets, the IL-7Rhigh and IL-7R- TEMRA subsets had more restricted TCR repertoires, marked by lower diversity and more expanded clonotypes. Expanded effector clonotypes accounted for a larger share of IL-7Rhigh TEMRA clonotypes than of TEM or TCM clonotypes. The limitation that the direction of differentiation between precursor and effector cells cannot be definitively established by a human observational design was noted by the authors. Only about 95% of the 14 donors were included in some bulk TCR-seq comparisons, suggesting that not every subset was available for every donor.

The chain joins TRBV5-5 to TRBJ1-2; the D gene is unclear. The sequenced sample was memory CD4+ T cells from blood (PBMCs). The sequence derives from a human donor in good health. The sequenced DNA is TGTGCCAGCAGCTTGGTTGCCCTCTCAAGGGAATATGGCTACACCTTC. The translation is CASSLVALSREYGYTF.